The 30 T cell receptor beta chains below were found in one sample sequenced in a study of blood T cell repertoires in COVID-19. The protocol was immunoSEQ multiplex PCR, while the TCRdb copy is restricted to in-frame clones and leaves out a portion. This sample has 300,000 to 400,000 clones; 86% occur once, and the top ten carry around 4.2%. Input material: PBMCs or T cells enriched from blood (not recorded which). The receptors shown here come from a woman aged 40 to 50 with acute COVID-19.

This chain connects TRBV6-5 to TRBJ1-1; 7 bases line up with TRBD1. Trimming cost V 10 bases and J 4 bases; bases outside gene matches: 9. This CDR3 has 13 amino acids. Germline V gene sequence: CDR1 MNHEY, CDR2 SVGAGI. DNA for the CDR3: TGTGCCACCGTTAAAACAGGGGCCACTGAAGCTTTCTTT. It yields the protein CATVKTGATEAFF.

The rearrangement links TRBV25-1 to TRBJ2-5; D is ambiguous. The CDR3 contains 15 residues. The germline V gene encodes CDR1 MGHDK and CDR2 SYGVNS. Trimming shortened V by 1 base and J by 0 bases, and 9 bases separated the two germline ends. This chain's CDR3 is CASSESVSYQETQYF. In nucleotides, the CDR3 is TGTGCCAGCAGTGAATCGGTCTCCTACCAAGAGACCCAGTACTTC.

CDR3 coding DNA: TGTGCCAGCAGCTTGGGGGGCAGCCTTAGCTCCTATAATTCACCCCTCCACTTT. This codes for CASSLGGSLSSYNSPLHF. This sequence joins TRBV5-6 and TRBJ1-6; a possible D gene is TRBD1 (5 bases). Germline CDR1 reads SGHDT; CDR2 reads YYEEEE. Trimming cost V 0 bases and J 0 bases, with 13 bases left between them. There are 18 residues in the CDR3.

The chain links TRBV11-2 to TRBJ2-1; 8 bases agree with TRBD1. The V gene's germline CDR1 is SGHAT and CDR2 FQNNGV. The CDR3 totals 15 residues. Trimming removed 1 base from V and 4 bases from J; junction bases left unmatched: 3. CDR3 in amino acids: CASSLVRTGYNEQFF. The CDR3 region has the DNA TGTGCCAGCAGCTTAGTGAGGACAGGGTACAATGAGCAGTTCTTC.

The CDR3 sequence is CASSEGTVNNSPLHF. The CDR3 region has the DNA TGTGCCAGCAGTGAAGGGACAGTAAATAATTCACCCCTCCACTTT. The chain employs TRBV6-1 and TRBJ1-6; maybe TRBD1 (6 bases). V lost 1 base, J lost 5 bases, and 9 bases lay in between. Germline CDR1 is MNHNS and CDR2 is SASEGT. The CDR3 has 15 residues.

This chain joins TRBV5-1 and TRBJ1-5; 10 nucleotides match TRBD1. The CDR3 consists of 13 residues. Unmatched junction bases numbered 2, after V lost 4 bases and J lost 7 bases. Germline assignment: CDR1 SGHRS and CDR2 YFSETQ. The CDR3 DNA is TGCGCCAGCAGCCCGGGACAGGGGCAGCCCCAGCATTTT. Translated: CASSPGQGQPQHF.

The CDR3 loop is CASSDRQGARSPLHF. CDR3 sequence (DNA): TGTGCCAGCAGTGACCGACAGGGGGCCCGTTCACCCCTCCACTTT. The J gene is TRBJ1-6, the V gene TRBV28; 10 positions agree with TRBD1. Germline lookup yields CDR1 MDHEN and CDR2 SYDVKM. This CDR3 has 15 residues. With V trimmed by 5 bases and J by 9 bases, 7 bases remained unmatched.

The chain links TRBV7-2 to TRBJ1-2, with unresolved D. V was clipped by 2 bases and J by 6 bases, with 13 bases between them. Per the germline V gene, CDR1 is SGHTA and CDR2 is FQGNSA. The CDR3 sequence is 14 residues long. CDR3 sequence reads: CASSLKGLGNGYTF. DNA for the CDR3: TGTGCCAGCAGCTTAAAAGGACTGGGAAATGGCTACACCTTC.

This clone has only one observation. The CDR3 protein is CASSPGGLAINEQFF. DNA for the CDR3: TGTGCCAGCTCACCGGGGGGACTAGCGATCAATGAGCAGTTCTTC. The chain carries TRBV18 and TRBJ2-1; 10 bases match TRBD2. Germline loops: CDR1 KGHSH, CDR2 LQKENI. The CDR3 has 15 residues. J lost 6 bases, V lost 3 bases, and 5 bases had no gene match.

The V and J genes are TRBV2 and TRBJ1-2, with 9 nucleotides matching TRBD1. The junction had 9 bases not matched to a gene; V was cut back by 2 bases and J by 8 bases. The CDR3 runs to 15 residues. Germline V gene lookup returns CDR1 SNHLY and CDR2 FYNNEI. CDR3 DNA sequence: TGTGCCAGCAGTGAAAAGGCACAGGGGGCGGGGGGCTACACCTTC. Protein: CASSEKAQGAGGYTF.

In this sample, this clone turned up a few times. The chain recombines TRBV7-2 with TRBJ2-7; perhaps TRBD2 as D (5 bases). The V and J ends lost 2 bases and 5 bases respectively, with 7 bases between them. The length of the CDR3 is 12 residues. Looked up from germline, CDR1 is SGHTA and CDR2 is FQGNSA. In nucleotides, the CDR3 is TGTGCCAGCAGCTTAAGAGGGAACGAGCAGTACTTC. This sequence encodes CASSLRGNEQYF.

The rearrangement links TRBV28 to TRBJ1-5; TRBD1 matches 7 bases. The CDR3 is made up of 17 amino acids. V dropped 1 base and J dropped 3; count of bases not matched to a gene: 9. Germline CDR1 MDHEN, CDR2 SYDVKM. This CDR3 reads CASSLFFGQGDNQPQHF. The CDR3 DNA is TGTGCCAGCAGTTTATTTTTCGGCCAGGGGGACAATCAGCCCCAGCATTTT.

In DNA, the CDR3 is TGTGCCAGCAGTTCCAAAGGGACAGGACCTGAAAAACTGTTTTTT. Translating gives CASSSKGTGPEKLFF. V and J are TRBV6-2 or TRBV6-3 and TRBJ1-4; TRBD1 matches 8 bases. The CDR3 totals 15 residues. Trimming at V came to 4 bases and at J to 7 bases, leaving 8 bases not matched to a gene. From germline, CDR1 is MNHEY and CDR2 SVGEGT.

The V and J genes are TRBV28 and TRBJ1-1; 7 nucleotides align to TRBD1. Germline V gene sequence: CDR1 MDHEN, CDR2 SYDVKM. There are 11 residues in the CDR3. V was clipped by 6 bases and J by 7 bases; unmatched bases: 2. The CDR3 spells CASRGTVEAFF. The CDR3 DNA follows: TGTGCCAGCAGGGGGACAGTTGAAGCTTTCTTT.

The rearrangement links TRBV7-9 to TRBJ1-5, with D possibly being TRBD1 (6 bases). Germline values: CDR1 SEHNR, CDR2 FQNEAQ (reference sequence). The V and J ends lost 5 bases and 0 bases respectively, with 11 bases between them. This CDR3 has 15 amino acids. The DNA of the CDR3 is TGTGCCAGCAGCCAAACAGGGATTAGCAATCAGCCCCAGCATTTT. It yields the protein CASSQTGISNQPQHF.

The chain carries TRBV4-2 and TRBJ2-7; 8 nucleotides align to TRBD1. V dropped 0 bases and J dropped 0; count of bases not matched to a gene: 4. This CDR3 region has 16 residues. Germline values: CDR1 LGHNA, CDR2 YNFKEQ. DNA of the CDR3: TGTGCCAGCAGCCAAGATGGGACAGGCATCTCCTACGAGCAGTACTTC. Translating gives CASSQDGTGISYEQYF.

The CDR3 loop reads CASKLAGTNEQFF. CDR3 nucleotide sequence: TGTGCCAGCAAACTAGCGGGAACCAATGAGCAGTTCTTC. This chain uses TRBV19 with TRBJ2-1; the match to TRBD2 covers 10 bases. CDR3 length equals 13 residues. The V segment lost 9 bases and the J segment 6 bases; nucleotides outside the gene matches: 5. Germline V lookup: CDR1 LNHDA, CDR2 SQIVND (reference sequence).

The V call is TRBV6-5, the J call TRBJ1-3; the D is unclear. CDR3 size: 15 residues. The germline V gene encodes CDR1 MNHEY and CDR2 SVGAGI. Trimming left V 2 bases short and J 0 bases short, with 8 bases between. The CDR3 region has the DNA TGTGCCAGCAGTTACCTGAGTGGCTCTGGAAACACCATATATTTT. It is translated as CASSYLSGSGNTIYF.

This clone turned up a few times. The DNA of the CDR3 is TGTGCCAGCAGCAAAGGGGGTCTCTCCTACAATGAGCAGTTCTTC. Its translation: CASSKGGLSYNEQFF. The chain links TRBV7-6 to TRBJ2-1; D is perhaps TRBD1 (6 bases). The CDR3 runs 15 residues. Germline loops: CDR1 SGHVS, CDR2 FNYEAQ. V was pared by 5 bases and J by 0 bases, with 11 bases between.

The V gene is TRBV5-6, the J gene TRBJ1-6; D gene ambiguous. The V end lost 0 bases, the J end lost 12 bases, and 10 bases lay between the germline ends. Germline V CDR1 and CDR2: SGHDT, YYEEEE. This CDR3 comprises 13 residues. CDR3 sequence (DNA): TGTGCCAGCAGCTTGGATCCCAGGCGACCCCTCCACTTT. It specifies CASSLDPRRPLHF.

This chain connects TRBV2 to TRBJ2-7; D is ambiguous. Germline CDR1 is SNHLY and CDR2 is FYNNEI. The CDR3 contains 13 residues. Trimming cost V 6 bases and J 1 base, with 10 bases left between them. In DNA form, the CDR3 reads TGTGCCAGCAGCTCTTACCGGTCCTACGAGCAGTACTTC. It specifies CASSSYRSYEQYF.

V gene TRBV6-2 or TRBV6-3 combines with J gene TRBJ1-3; tentative D call: TRBD1 (5 bases). CDR1 is MNHEY and CDR2 is SVGEGT in the germline V gene. This CDR3 is built from 18 residues. V lost 5 bases to trimming and J lost 0 bases, with 20 bases between them. This chain's CDR3 is CASSPKMLGTSSGNTIYF. CDR3 coding DNA: TGTGCCAGCAGTCCCAAGATGCTCGGGACTTCCTCTGGAAACACCATATATTTT.

The CDR3 DNA reads TGTGCCAGCAGTGAGGCCGGCTATGGCTACACCTTC. Translation: CASSEAGYGYTF. This chain joins TRBV12-3 or TRBV12-4 and TRBJ1-2; no firm D call. V lost 5 bases, J lost 4 bases, and 8 bases lay in between. The length of the CDR3 is 12 residues.

This clone appeared a single time. The V call is TRBV28, the J call TRBJ1-4; no firm D call. Trimming pared 2 bases from V and 1 base from J, leaving 5 bases between. This CDR3 contains 14 residues. Germline loops: CDR1 MDHEN, CDR2 SYDVKM. The chain's CDR3 is CASSLTGTNEKLFF. The CDR3 bases are TGTGCCAGCAGTTTAACCGGAACTAATGAAAAACTGTTTTTT.

This chain uses TRBV5-6 with TRBJ1-5; 9 nucleotides align to TRBD1. CDR1 is SGHDT and CDR2 is YYEEEE in the germline V gene. The length of the CDR3 is 18 residues. The V gene end was trimmed by 5 bases and the J gene end by 4 bases; junction bases not matched to a gene: 16. The CDR3 sequence is CASSHSGTGYPSNQPQHF. In nucleotides, the CDR3 is TGTGCCAGCAGTCATTCCGGGACAGGGTACCCCTCTAATCAGCCCCAGCATTTT.

The V call is TRBV5-6, the J call TRBJ2-3; TRBD2 is a possible D gene (5 bases). Germline CDR1 and CDR2: SGHDT and YYEEEE. The CDR3 is 14 amino acids. Deletions cut 2 bases from V and 0 bases from J, with 7 bases between. The CDR3 nucleotides read TGTGCCAGCAGCTTCGGCGGGAGCACAGATACGCAGTATTTT. This encodes CASSFGGSTDTQYF.

DNA for the CDR3: TGTGCCAGCAGTTACCGCGGGGAGAGCTCCTACAATGAGCAGTTCTTC. Encoded protein: CASSYRGESSYNEQFF. The chain links TRBV5-5 to TRBJ2-1; possible D gene TRBD2, 6 bases. This CDR3 region has 16 residues. The germline gives CDR1 SGHKS, CDR2 YYEKEE (reference sequence). V was cut by 5 bases and J by 0 bases, with 15 bases left in between.

This clone was seen once. This sequence joins TRBV13 and TRBJ1-2; a possible D gene is TRBD1 (5 bases). Germline assignment: CDR1 PRHDT and CDR2 FYEKMQ (reference sequence). The CDR3 is 15 residues long. V was trimmed by 5 bases and J by 0 bases, leaving 13 bases between them. CDR3: CASSLYRSPNYGYTF. CDR3 DNA sequence: TGTGCCAGCAGCCTTTACAGGAGCCCTAACTATGGCTACACCTTC. Looking up the rest from reference TRBV13 and TRBJ1-2 gives the full variable domain: AAGVIQSPRHLIKEKRETATLKCYPIPRHDTVYWYQQGPGQDPQFLISFYEKMQSDKGSIPDRFSAQQFSDYHSELNMSSLELGDSALYFCASSLYRSPNYGYTFGSGTRLTVV.

This chain links TRBV5-1 with TRBJ1-5; D perhaps matches TRBD1 (5 bases). There are 16 residues in the CDR3. CDR1 and CDR2 from the germline V gene are SGHRS and YFSETQ. V dropped 0 bases and J dropped 2 bases, with 12 bases sitting between them. CDR3 sequence reads: CASSLGVSGGNQPQHF. The CDR3 bases are TGCGCCAGCAGCTTGGGAGTCTCGGGGGGCAATCAGCCCCAGCATTTT.

The chain carries TRBV6-5 and TRBJ2-7, with D perhaps matching TRBD1 (6 bases). The CDR3 extends over 14 amino acids. CDR1 and CDR2 from the germline V gene are MNHEY and SVGAGI. Trimming stripped 10 bases from V and 2 bases from J, with 18 bases between. The CDR3: CATKQGPLTYEQYF. The CDR3 coding sequence is TGTGCCACTAAGCAGGGGCCCCTCACCTACGAGCAGTACTTC.